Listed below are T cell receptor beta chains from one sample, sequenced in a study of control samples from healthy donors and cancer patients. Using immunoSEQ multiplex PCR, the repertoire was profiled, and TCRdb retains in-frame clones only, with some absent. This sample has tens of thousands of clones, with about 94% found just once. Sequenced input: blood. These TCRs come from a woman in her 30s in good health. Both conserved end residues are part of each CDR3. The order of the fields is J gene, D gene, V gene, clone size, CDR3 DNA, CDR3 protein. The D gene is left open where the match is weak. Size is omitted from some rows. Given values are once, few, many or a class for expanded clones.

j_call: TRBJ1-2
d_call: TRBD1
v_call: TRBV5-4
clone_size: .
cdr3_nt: TGTGCCACCCGACAGGGGAATTATGGCTACACCTTC
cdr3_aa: CATRQGNYGYTF

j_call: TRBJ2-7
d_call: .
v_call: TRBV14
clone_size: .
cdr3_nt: TGTGCCAGCAGCCCCTTGGCGGGTTCCTACGAGCAGTACTTC
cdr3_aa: CASSPLAGSYEQYF

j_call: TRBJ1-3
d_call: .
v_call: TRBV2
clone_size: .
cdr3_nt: TGTGCCAGCAGAGTAAACACCATATATTTT
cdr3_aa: CASRVNTIYF

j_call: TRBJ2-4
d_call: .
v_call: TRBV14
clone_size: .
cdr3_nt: TGTGCCAGCAGCCAGATCTCGGGCATTCAGTACTTC
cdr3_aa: CASSQISGIQYF

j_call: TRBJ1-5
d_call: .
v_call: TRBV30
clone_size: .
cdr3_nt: TGTGCCTGGAGTGTATCCGGGGCGTGGAGCAATCAGCCCCAGCATTTT
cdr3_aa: CAWSVSGAWSNQPQHF

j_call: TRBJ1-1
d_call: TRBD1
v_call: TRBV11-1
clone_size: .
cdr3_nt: TGTGCCAGCAGAGGACAGGGGGCTGGTACTGAAGCTTTCTTT
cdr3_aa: CASRGQGAGTEAFF

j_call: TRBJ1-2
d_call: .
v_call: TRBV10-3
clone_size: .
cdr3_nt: TGTGCCATCAGTATACAGGTCCAGACCCCCTATGGCTACACCTTC
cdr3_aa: CAISIQVQTPYGYTF

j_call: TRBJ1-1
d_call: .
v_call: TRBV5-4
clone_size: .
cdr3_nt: TGTGCCAGCAGCCTCGAAGCGGGGAGGCCTACTGAAGCTTTCTTT
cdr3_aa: CASSLEAGRPTEAFF

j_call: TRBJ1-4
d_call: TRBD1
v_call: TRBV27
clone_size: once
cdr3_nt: TGTGCCAGCAGTTTATGGCGAGGGACAGGGGATTTCAATGAAAAACTGTTTTTT
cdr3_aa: CASSLWRGTGDFNEKLFF

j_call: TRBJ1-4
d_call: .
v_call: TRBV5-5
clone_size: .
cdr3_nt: TGTGCCAGCAGCTTGGATGTCGAAAAACTGTTTTTT
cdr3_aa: CASSLDVEKLFF

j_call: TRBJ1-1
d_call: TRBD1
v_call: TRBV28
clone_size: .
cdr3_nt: TGTGCCAGCAGTCCACGCGGGACAGGGTGGGCGAACACTGAAGCTTTCTTT
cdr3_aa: CASSPRGTGWANTEAFF

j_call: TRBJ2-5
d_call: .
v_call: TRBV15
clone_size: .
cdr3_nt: TGTGCCACCGGGAAGCGGCCCGAAGAGACCCAGTACTTC
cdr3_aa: CATGKRPEETQYF

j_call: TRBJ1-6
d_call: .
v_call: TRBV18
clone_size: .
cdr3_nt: TGTGCCAGCTCACCACCTCCTAATTCACCCCTCCACTTT
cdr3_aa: CASSPPPNSPLHF

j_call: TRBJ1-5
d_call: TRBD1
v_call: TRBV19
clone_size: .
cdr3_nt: TGTGCCAGTAGTAGCAGGACAGGGATTACTAATCAGCCCCAGCATTTT
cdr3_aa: CASSSRTGITNQPQHF

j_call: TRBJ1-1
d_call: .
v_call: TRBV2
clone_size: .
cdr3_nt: TGTGCCAGCAGTTCAGAGGGATACACTGAAGCTTTCTTT
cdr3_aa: CASSSEGYTEAFF

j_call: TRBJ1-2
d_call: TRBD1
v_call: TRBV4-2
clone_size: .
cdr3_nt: TGTGCCAGCAGCCAAGATTTTCAGGGGGACTATGGCTACACCTTC
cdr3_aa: CASSQDFQGDYGYTF

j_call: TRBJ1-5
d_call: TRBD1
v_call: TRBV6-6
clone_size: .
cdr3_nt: TGTGCCAGCAGCCCCGGGACAGGGGGTATGCCCCAGCATTTT
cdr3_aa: CASSPGTGGMPQHF

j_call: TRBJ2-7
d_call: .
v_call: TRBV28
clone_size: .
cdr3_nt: TGTGCCAGCAGTCCCCGGGGTCCGTCAGCCTACGAGCAGTACTTC
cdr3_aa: CASSPRGPSAYEQYF

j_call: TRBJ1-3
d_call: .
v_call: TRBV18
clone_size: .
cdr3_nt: TGTGCCAGCTCACCCGCGTCTGGGGCTGGAAACACCATATATTTT
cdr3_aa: CASSPASGAGNTIYF

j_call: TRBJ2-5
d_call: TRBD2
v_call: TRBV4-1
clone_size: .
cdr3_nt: TGCGCCAGCAGCCAAGGGGGACTAGCGGGGACTTATCAAGAGACCCAGTACTTC
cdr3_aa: CASSQGGLAGTYQETQYF

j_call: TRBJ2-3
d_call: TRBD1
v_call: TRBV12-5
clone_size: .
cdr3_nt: TGTGCTAGTGGACACGGGACAGGGGCAGATACGCAGTATTTT
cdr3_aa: CASGHGTGADTQYF

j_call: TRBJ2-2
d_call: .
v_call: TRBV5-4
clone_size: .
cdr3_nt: TGTGCCAGCACCTTAGGGGACAACACCGGGGAGCTGTTTTTT
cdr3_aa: CASTLGDNTGELFF

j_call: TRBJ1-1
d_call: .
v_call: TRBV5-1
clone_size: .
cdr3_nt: TGCGCCAGCAGTAACGCGGGACACTTGAACACTGAAGCTTTCTTT
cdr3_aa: CASSNAGHLNTEAFF

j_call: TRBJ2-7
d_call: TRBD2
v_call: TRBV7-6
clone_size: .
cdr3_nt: TGTGCCAGCAGCCCTACTAGCGGGGGGGCCTACGAGCAGTACTTC
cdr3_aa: CASSPTSGGAYEQYF

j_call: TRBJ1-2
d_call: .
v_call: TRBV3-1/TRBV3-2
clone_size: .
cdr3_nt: TGTGCCAGCAGTCAAGAGACTGGCTACACCTTC
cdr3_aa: CASSQETGYTF

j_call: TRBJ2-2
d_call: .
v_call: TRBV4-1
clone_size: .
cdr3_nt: TGCGCCAGCAGCCAGGGATCCGGGATACGGGGCGGGGAGCTGTTTTTT
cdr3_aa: CASSQGSGIRGGELFF

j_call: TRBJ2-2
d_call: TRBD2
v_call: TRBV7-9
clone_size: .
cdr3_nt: TGTGCCAGCAGCTTATTAAATGGACTAGCGGGATTCACCGGGGAGCTGTTTTTT
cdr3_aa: CASSLLNGLAGFTGELFF

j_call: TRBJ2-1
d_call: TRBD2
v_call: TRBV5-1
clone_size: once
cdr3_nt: TGCGCCAGCGGAGGCGGGGGGGCCTACAATGAGCAGTTCTTC
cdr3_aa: CASGGGGAYNEQFF

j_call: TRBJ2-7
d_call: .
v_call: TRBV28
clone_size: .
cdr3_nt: TGTGCCAGCAGCCGTCGCCGGGGGATCTCCTACGAGCAGTACTTC
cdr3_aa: CASSRRRGISYEQYF

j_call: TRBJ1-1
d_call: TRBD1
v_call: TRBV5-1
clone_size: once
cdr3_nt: TGCGCCAGCAGCTGGGGACAGGAAAGCACTGAAGCTTTCTTT
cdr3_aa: CASSWGQESTEAFF

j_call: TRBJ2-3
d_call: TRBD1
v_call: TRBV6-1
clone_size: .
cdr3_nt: TGTGCCAGCAGTGAAGTGACAGGGCCCTCAGATACGCAGTATTTT
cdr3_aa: CASSEVTGPSDTQYF

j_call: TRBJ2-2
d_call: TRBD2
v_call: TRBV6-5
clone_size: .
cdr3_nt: TGTGCCAGCAGACTCCCGAGCGGGGGCGGCGGGGAGCTGTTTTTT
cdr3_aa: CASRLPSGGGGELFF

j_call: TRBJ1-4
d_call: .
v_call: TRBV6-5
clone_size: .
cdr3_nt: TGTGCCAGCAGTAACGGACCGCCCGAAAAACTGTTTTTT
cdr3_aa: CASSNGPPEKLFF